The rows below give T cell receptor beta chains drawn from one sample of a study of blood T cells in healthy people across ages. TCRdb re-called the 5' RACE reads with MiXCR, one entry per CDR3 protein. The table records roughly 1,500,000 distinct CDR3 sequences, roughly 32% of them present only once. Sequencing was done on a sample of blood. The receptor source for this set is a woman aged 25 to 39 in good health. The CDR3 runs from the conserved cysteine through the conserved F or W. D genes are given only for firm matches. Size tells how often a clone was seen (once, few, many) or the class of an expanded clone, and some rows leave it out.

>NA|TRBV10-3|NA
CAISEFPGLTPNSNEQYF
>NA|TRBV3-1|few
CASSQGGPPEYF
>TRBD2|TRBV7-7|few
CASSLGTRGTDTQYF
>TRBD2|TRBV19|NA
CASSIRGGAETQYF
>TRBD2|TRBV10-3|many
CAISDPSSGRAQEQYF
>NA|TRBV5-6|NA
CANSLGGLDDNTF
>TRBD1|TRBV5-1|NA
CASSLVGQGIHETQYF
>NA|TRBV19|NA
CASKEDRLTGEAFF
>TRBD2|TRBV20-1|NA
CSANSGRELHEQFF
>TRBD1|TRBV7-6|NA
CASSLGTGPGTDTQYF
>NA|TRBV12-3/TRBV12-4|NA
CASSPSDGWNYGYTF
>NA|TRBV12-3/TRBV12-4|many
CASSFGRTNYGYTF
>TRBD2|TRBV4-1|many
CASSQVRLAAYEQYF
>NA|TRBV29-1|many
CSAERGRETQYF
>TRBD2|TRBV6-2/TRBV6-3|NA
CASSWTSRSSYNEQFF
>NA|TRBV4-1|NA
CASSQITGLGEKLFF